This TCR beta chain was captured in a study of blood T cell repertoires in COVID-19. Overall study: Acute and convalescent COVID-19 specimens originated in the United States, Italy and Spain. T cells, B-cell-depleted T cells, or PBMCs provided the cDNA or gDNA that served as material.

In the study's own analysis: From reference gene primer amplification, estimates of nucleated cell counts were derived. Some clones are missing from TCRdb's copy, which holds only in-frame ones; the method was immunoSEQ multiplex PCR. The D gene and trimming were derived from the DNA, and the V and J assignments and clone size from that table. The sample yields more than 200,000 clones, approximately 80% seen once. This CDR3 contains 14 residues. The ends were cut back, 5 bases at V and 2 bases at J, with 13 bases in the middle. Germline CDR1 reads GTSNPN; CDR2 reads SVGIG (reference sequence). The chain combines TRBV30 with TRBJ1-5; D gene unclear. This clonotype originated in an elderly woman with acute or convalescent COVID-19. The sample taken for sequencing was peripheral blood. The CDR3 sequence is CAWDLGPGNQPQHF. CDR3 in DNA: TGTGCCTGGGACCTTGGGCCGGGCAATCAGCCCCAGCATTTT.